Below are 27 T cell receptor beta chains sequenced from a single sample in a study of blood T cell repertoires in COVID-19. This table comes from immunoSEQ multiplex PCR, and its TCRdb copy is limited to in-frame clones, with some not included. The sample consists of about 50,000 clones, 88% of them appearing once. Sequenced: peripheral blood. The receptors shown here come from a human donor with active COVID-19. The donor label of this sample is uncertain.

The V and J genes are TRBV7-9 and TRBJ1-2; tentative D call: TRBD1 (5 bases). This CDR3 contains 14 residues. Germline lookup yields CDR1 SEHNR and CDR2 FQNEAQ (reference sequence). V was cut by 3 bases and J by 0 bases, with 8 bases left in between. Here the CDR3 reads CASSFSGTNYGYTF. CDR3 DNA sequence: TGTGCCAGCAGCTTCTCAGGGACTAACTATGGCTACACCTTC.

The chain is built from TRBV2 and TRBJ2-7; weak D call: TRBD2 (6 bases). This CDR3 is built from 13 residues. V lost 3 bases and J lost 8, with 14 bases in between. Germline V gene data show CDR1 as SNHLY and CDR2 as FYNNEI. The CDR3 DNA reads TGTGCCAGCAGTGAGCGGGGCCAAGTCAAGCAGTACTTC. Translation: CASSERGQVKQYF.

V gene TRBV2 combines with J gene TRBJ2-2, with a weak D call TRBD2 (6 bases). V shed 6 bases and J shed 1 base, with 9 bases lying between them. CDR1 and CDR2 from the germline V gene are SNHLY and FYNNEI. The CDR3 is made up of 14 amino acids. The DNA for the CDR3 is TGTGCCAGCAGGCTGGAGGGGAACACCGGGGAGCTGTTTTTT. Its translation: CASRLEGNTGELFF.

This chain connects TRBV10-3 to TRBJ1-5; D is perhaps TRBD1 (5 bases). V was shortened by 11 bases and J by 0 bases, with 17 bases between the two germline ends. The CDR3 sequence is 15 residues long. Looked up from germline, CDR1 is ENHRY and CDR2 is SYGVKD. The CDR3 loop is CASGGGKDSNQPQHF. For the CDR3, the DNA is TGTGCCTCTGGGGGAGGGAAGGATAGCAATCAGCCCCAGCATTTT.

The chain combines TRBV30 with TRBJ2-3, with a weak D call TRBD1 (6 bases). There are 17 residues in the CDR3. Germline lookup yields CDR1 GTSNPN and CDR2 SVGIG (reference sequence). Trimming shortened V by 2 bases and J by 9 bases, and 27 bases separated the two germline ends. The chain's CDR3 is CAWSTSSGQQRAGTQYF. The CDR3 DNA reads as TGTGCCTGGAGTACATCCTCCGGACAGCAACGAGCAGGGACGCAGTATTTT.

The chain combines TRBV7-2 with TRBJ1-3; D remains unclear. This CDR3 has 15 amino acids. Deletions cut 3 bases from V and 0 bases from J, with 9 bases between. Germline assignment: CDR1 SGHTA and CDR2 FQGNSA. The CDR3 loop reads CASSLRAVSGNTIYF. The CDR3 coding sequence is TGTGCCAGCAGCTTGAGGGCCGTCTCTGGAAACACCATATATTTT.

The chain is built from TRBV5-5 and TRBJ2-7; 10 nucleotides align to TRBD2. The CDR3 contains 18 residues. CDR1 SGHKS and CDR2 YYEKEE come from the germline V gene (reference sequence). V was clipped by 5 bases and J by 3 bases; unmatched bases: 17. CDR3 nucleotide sequence: TGTGCCAGCAGTCCTCGGTTCTCTCCAGCGGGAGGGTTCTACGAGCAGTACTTC. It yields the protein CASSPRFSPAGGFYEQYF.

The rearrangement joins TRBV12-3 or TRBV12-4 to TRBJ1-1, with D possibly matching TRBD1 (6 bases). This CDR3 is built from 13 residues. V was trimmed by 5 bases and J by 6 bases, leaving 13 bases between them. CDR3 amino acids: CASSPTGRAEAFF. The CDR3 region has the DNA TGTGCCAGCAGTCCAACAGGGAGGGCTGAAGCTTTCTTT.

The chain carries TRBV5-1 and TRBJ1-6, with 7 bases that match TRBD1. J was trimmed by 7 bases and V by 4 bases; bases with no gene match: 5. CDR1 and CDR2 from the germline V gene are SGHRS and YFSETQ. The CDR3 totals 14 residues. The CDR3 spells CASSPGGGNSPLHF. The CDR3 DNA is TGCGCCAGCAGCCCAGGAGGGGGCAATTCACCCCTCCACTTT. The complete variable domain, with remaining parts taken from reference TRBV5-1 and TRBJ1-6, reads KAGVTQTPRYLIKTRGQQVTLSCSPISGHRSVSWYQQTPGQGLQFLFEYFSETQRNKGNFPGRFSGRQFSNSRSEMNVSTLELGDSALYLCASSPGGGNSPLHFGNGTRLTVT.

This clone is a singleton in its sample. The rearrangement uses TRBV11-2 and TRBJ2-7, with unresolved D. The germline gives CDR1 SGHAT, CDR2 FQNNGV. This CDR3 is built from 13 residues. Between the trimmed V and J ends, which lost 5 bases and 3 bases, there was a span of 11 bases. Here the CDR3 reads CASSRTTDYEQYF. As DNA, the CDR3 is TGTGCCAGCAGCCGAACTACGGACTACGAGCAGTACTTC.

The J gene is TRBJ1-2, the V gene TRBV6-1, with a possible D match to TRBD1 (5 bases). Looked up from germline, CDR1 is MNHNS and CDR2 is SASEGT. Trimming removed 4 bases at V and 4 bases at J, with 22 bases between. This CDR3 has 17 residues. This chain's CDR3 is CASSASIQDANIYGYTF. The CDR3, as DNA: TGTGCCAGCAGTGCCTCAATACAGGACGCGAATATCTATGGCTACACCTTC.

The CDR3: CASSSAGRWTEAFF. CDR3 nucleotide sequence: TGTGCCAGCAGCTCCGCAGGGAGGTGGACTGAAGCTTTCTTT. The chain couples TRBV11-2 to TRBJ1-1, with D maybe TRBD1 (5 bases). The CDR3 runs 14 residues. Trimming removed 4 bases from V and 5 bases from J, with 14 bases in between. CDR1 and CDR2 (germline): SGHAT, FQNNGV.

The chain combines TRBV9 with TRBJ1-4; D perhaps matches TRBD1 (5 bases). Trimming removed 0 bases from V and 0 bases from J, with 12 bases in between. The CDR3 spans 17 residues. The germline V gene encodes CDR1 SGDLS and CDR2 YYNGEE. CDR3 bases: TGTGCCAGCAGCGTAGACACCGACAGATCAACTAATGAAAAACTGTTTTTT. Translating it yields CASSVDTDRSTNEKLFF.

The chain employs TRBV3-1 (or the pseudogene TRBV3-2) and TRBJ2-7; possibly TRBD1 for D (6 bases). Germline lookup yields CDR1 LGHDT and CDR2 YNNKEL (reference sequence). The CDR3 runs to 13 residues. V lost 3 bases, J lost 3 bases, and 9 bases lay in between. In DNA, the CDR3 is TGTGCCAGCAGCCATCGAGGGGGCTACGAGCAGTACTTC. It codes for CASSHRGGYEQYF.

V usage is TRBV6-6 and J usage is TRBJ2-1; TRBD2 agrees at 8 bases. Germline CDR1 and CDR2: MNHNY and SVGAGI (reference sequence). V gave up 10 bases and J gave up 6 bases; unmatched junction bases: 8. This CDR3 is 13 amino acids long. The CDR3 DNA reads as TGTGCCACGGCGGGGGGCCAGGGCAATGAGCAGTTCTTC. Translation gives CATAGGQGNEQFF.

There are a few counts of this clone. The gene calls are TRBV11-2 and TRBJ1-1; D might be TRBD1 (5 bases). Deletions cut 5 bases from V and 0 bases from J, with 13 bases between. Germline V gives CDR1 SGHAT, CDR2 FQNNGV. The CDR3 has 15 residues. CDR3 protein: CASSGGVGVNTEAFF. The CDR3 bases are TGTGCCAGCAGCGGGGGGGTAGGGGTGAACACTGAAGCTTTCTTT.

The chain employs TRBV12-3 or TRBV12-4 and TRBJ1-2; tentatively, D is TRBD1 (6 bases). This CDR3 is 13 amino acids long. V lost 3 bases, J lost 9 bases, and 14 bases lay in between. The CDR3 loop reads CASSLTLRGRYTF. The CDR3 coding sequence is TGTGCCAGCAGTTTGACCCTCAGGGGTCGCTACACCTTC.

The chain has TRBV6-5 and TRBJ1-2; D perhaps matches TRBD1 (6 bases). V lost 6 bases to trimming and J lost 7 bases, with 15 bases between them. Germline loops: CDR1 MNHEY, CDR2 SVGAGI. There are 13 residues in the CDR3. CDR3 region: CASRSPQGFGYTF. As DNA, the CDR3 is TGTGCCAGCAGGAGTCCTCAGGGGTTTGGCTACACCTTC.

This clone came up once. The chain uses TRBV4-1 and TRBJ2-4, with D hard to call. V gave up 0 bases and J gave up 0 bases, with 15 bases separating them. There are 18 residues in the CDR3. The V gene's germline CDR1 is MGHRA and CDR2 YSYEKL. CDR3 in amino acids: CASSQEALLHLAKNIQYF. As DNA, the CDR3 is TGCGCCAGCAGCCAAGAAGCCCTATTGCACCTAGCCAAAAACATTCAGTACTTC.

V is TRBV28 and J is TRBJ1-4; D unresolved. The CDR3 is 13 amino acids. V lost 6 bases to trimming and J lost 8 bases, with 13 bases between them. Looked up from germline, CDR1 is MDHEN and CDR2 is SYDVKM. The CDR3 region is CASSSFVREKLFF. The CDR3 coding sequence is TGTGCCAGCAGCTCTTTCGTGCGAGAAAAACTGTTTTTT.

The chain combines TRBV5-1 with TRBJ1-2, with TRBD1 identical over 11 bases. The CDR3 length is 14 residues. Germline values: CDR1 SGHRS, CDR2 YFSETQ. V shed 4 bases and J 6 bases; nucleotides not matched to a gene: 5. CDR3: CASSQGQGEDGYTF. In nucleotides, the CDR3 is TGCGCCAGCAGCCAGGGACAGGGGGAAGATGGCTACACCTTC.

This chain uses TRBV11-2 with TRBJ1-2; 9 nucleotides line up with TRBD1. CDR3 length: 15 amino acids. The ends lost 5 bases at V and 5 bases at J; junction bases unmatched: 9. Germline lookup yields CDR1 SGHAT and CDR2 FQNNGV. The CDR3 reads CASSRLQGAQYGYTF. In nucleotides, the CDR3 is TGTGCCAGCAGCCGATTACAGGGGGCGCAGTATGGCTACACCTTC.

The chain couples TRBV10-1 to TRBJ2-1; 7 nucleotides agree with TRBD2. CDR1 and CDR2 (germline): WNHNN, SYGVQD (reference sequence). The length of the CDR3 is 12 residues. The V and J ends lost 4 bases and 9 bases, in that order; junction bases with no gene match: 3. The CDR3: CASSAGGGEQFF. For the CDR3, the DNA is TGCGCCAGCAGTGCGGGCGGGGGTGAGCAGTTCTTC.

This clone was found once. The rearrangement links TRBV13 to TRBJ2-1, with D tentatively TRBD1 (7 bases). The germline V and J ends were trimmed by 2 bases and 6 bases, with 14 bases remaining between them. The CDR3 extends over 15 amino acids. Germline CDR1 PRHDT, CDR2 FYEKMQ (reference sequence). CDR3 in DNA: TGTGCCAGCAGCTTAAGGGCAGGGGGGTTCAATGAGCAGTTCTTC. Amino acid sequence: CASSLRAGGFNEQFF.

The chain carries TRBV4-2 and TRBJ1-2; D is undetermined. The CDR3 spans 16 residues. Trimming removed 1 base at V and 0 bases at J, with 12 bases between. Germline V gene data show CDR1 as LGHNA and CDR2 as YNFKEQ. The CDR3 DNA sequence: TGTGCCAGCAGCCAAGGGTGGAGAGGCCCTAACTATGGCTACACCTTC. Translating it yields CASSQGWRGPNYGYTF.

J is TRBJ2-5 and V is TRBV9; D might be TRBD1 (6 bases). Germline V gene sequence: CDR1 SGDLS, CDR2 YYNGEE. Trimming removed 0 bases from V and 2 bases from J, with 8 bases in between. The CDR3 contains 14 residues. CDR3 loop: CASSVGQEQETQYF. In DNA, the CDR3 is TGTGCCAGCAGCGTAGGACAGGAGCAAGAGACCCAGTACTTC.

The chain couples TRBV5-4 to TRBJ2-5; 9 nucleotides match TRBD2. The trim removed 4 bases at V and 4 bases at J, leaving 14 bases unmatched. This CDR3 comprises 17 residues. Germline CDR1 and CDR2: SGHNT and YYREEE (reference sequence). CDR3 bases: TGTGCCAGCAGCGGGTCGGATAGCGGGGGCCCTCGAGAGACCCAGTACTTC. Amino acids: CASSGSDSGGPRETQYF.